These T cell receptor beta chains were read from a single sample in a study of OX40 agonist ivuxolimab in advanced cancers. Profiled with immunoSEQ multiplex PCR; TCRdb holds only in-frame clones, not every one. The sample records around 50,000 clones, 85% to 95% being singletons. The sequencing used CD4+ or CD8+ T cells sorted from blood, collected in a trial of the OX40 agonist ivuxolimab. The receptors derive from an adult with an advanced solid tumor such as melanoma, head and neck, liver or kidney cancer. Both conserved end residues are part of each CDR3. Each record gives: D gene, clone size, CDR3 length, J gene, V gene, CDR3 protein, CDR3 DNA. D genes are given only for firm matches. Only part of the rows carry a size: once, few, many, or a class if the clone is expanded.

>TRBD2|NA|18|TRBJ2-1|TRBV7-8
CASSLRSSGPPSDHEQFF
TGTGCCAGCAGCTTAAGGTCTAGCGGTCCTCCCAGCGACCATGAGCAGTTCTTC
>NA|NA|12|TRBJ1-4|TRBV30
CAWKTGNEKLFF
TGTGCCTGGAAGACGGGAAATGAAAAACTGTTTTTT
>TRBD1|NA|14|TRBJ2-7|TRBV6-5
CASSYQQGSYEQYF
TGTGCCAGCAGTTATCAACAGGGGTCGTACGAGCAGTACTTC
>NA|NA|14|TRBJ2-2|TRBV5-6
CASSFPANTGELFF
TGTGCCAGCAGCTTCCCCGCGAACACCGGGGAGCTGTTTTTT
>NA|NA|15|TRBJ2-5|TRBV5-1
CASSPSDAQFETQYF
TGCGCCAGCAGCCCTAGCGATGCCCAGTTTGAGACCCAGTACTTC
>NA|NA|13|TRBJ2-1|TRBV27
CASSCWGCNEQFF
TGTGCCAGCAGTTGCTGGGGGTGCAATGAGCAGTTCTTC
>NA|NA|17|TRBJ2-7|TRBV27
CASSLHSLAVGNYEQYF
TGTGCCAGCAGTCTTCACTCACTAGCCGTAGGGAATTACGAGCAGTACTTC
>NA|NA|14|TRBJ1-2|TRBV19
CASSSSWAIYGYTF
TGTGCCAGTAGTTCCTCATGGGCGATCTATGGCTACACCTTC
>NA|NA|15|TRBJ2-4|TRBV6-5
CASSLGQSAKNIQYF
TGTGCCAGCAGCCTTGGACAGTCAGCCAAAAACATTCAGTACTTC
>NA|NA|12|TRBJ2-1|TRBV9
CASSPTSNEQFF
TGTGCCAGCAGCCCGACGTCGAATGAGCAGTTCTTC
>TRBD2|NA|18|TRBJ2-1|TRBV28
CASSLPPGSAGVDNEQFF
TGTGCCAGCAGTTTACCCCCAGGGTCGGCGGGAGTCGACAATGAGCAGTTCTTC
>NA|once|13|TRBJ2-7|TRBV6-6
CASSYMSGLEQYF
TGTGCCAGCAGTTACATGTCTGGCCTGGAGCAGTACTTC
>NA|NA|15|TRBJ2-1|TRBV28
CASSPHGSSYNEQFF
TGTGCCAGCAGTCCTCACGGGAGCTCCTACAATGAGCAGTTCTTC
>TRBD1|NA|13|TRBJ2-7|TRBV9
CASSYRGEDEQYF
TGTGCCAGCAGCTACAGGGGCGAGGACGAGCAGTACTTC